This T cell receptor (delta chain) stems from a study of Vδ1+ human thymocytes. Study-wide results and limits: Thymic delta-chain repertoires held approximately 20% Vdelta2 sequences and few Vdelta3, despite high sort purity. Donors shared many TRG clonotypes but few TRD clonotypes. Thymic TRG and TRD repertoires appeared highly polyclonal, with Gaussian CDR3 length distributions.

As regards this clone: The antigen remains unidentified.

CDR1 is TSWWSYY, CDR2 QGS, per germline. J gave up 0 bases and V 10 bases, and 18 bases lay outside the gene matches. CDR3 size: 18 residues. Sequences come from RNA converted to cDNA by reverse transcription. Pooled V-gene forward primers with one constant-region reverse primer generated the CDR3 amplicons by multiplex PCR. TCRdb re-called clones from the multiplex PCR reads using CATT. The top ten clones hold about 0.4% of a sample with about 53,000 delta-chain clones, about 15% of them seen once. The sorted cells were CD3+ Vdelta1+ Vdelta2- thymocytes from alphabeta-depleted thymus. Between roughly 98% and 99.6% of sorted thymocytes were Vdelta1+.

Sequencing was performed on Vdelta1+ gamma-delta thymocytes from the thymus. The subset was: FACS-sorted CD3+ TCRalphabeta- TCRVdelta1+ TCRVdelta2- thymocytes. The rearrangement uses TRDV1 and TRDJ1; 9 bases agree with TRDD3. This TCR was sampled from a girl under three years old who had congenital heart surgery. CDR3 in DNA: TGTGCTCCTCCTGCCCTCCGGGGGATACAGAATTACACCGATAAACTCATCTTT. Protein: CAPPALRGIQNYTDKLIF.